The 11 T cell receptor beta chains listed next were all sequenced from one sample in a study of blood T cell repertoires in COVID-19. The protocol was immunoSEQ multiplex PCR, while the TCRdb copy is restricted to in-frame clones and leaves out a portion. In the table there are about 310,000 clones, roughly 87% of which are singletons. Sequenced material: peripheral blood. Receptor source: a man between 18 and 35 years old with active or convalescent COVID-19.

The chain joins TRBV9 to TRBJ2-1, with 10 bases lining up with TRBD2. V shed 4 bases, J shed 5 bases, and the junction held 0 bases outside the gene matches. CDR3 size: 13 residues. Per the germline V gene, CDR1 is SGDLS and CDR2 is YYNGEE. The CDR3 is CASSLAGDNEQFF. The DNA of the CDR3 is TGTGCCAGCAGCCTAGCGGGAGACAATGAGCAGTTCTTC.

This sequence joins TRBV6-2 or TRBV6-3 and TRBJ1-1, with D hard to call. V was clipped by 1 base and J by 7 bases, with 10 bases between them. Germline CDR1 is MNHEY and CDR2 is SVGEGT. The CDR3 spans 13 residues. The CDR3 region has the DNA TGTGCCAGCAGTTACTTAGTCGCTAATGAAGCTTTCTTT. Translating it yields CASSYLVANEAFF.

This clone has a single count. This chain uses TRBV9 with TRBJ2-3; TRBD2 aligns across 11 bases. This CDR3 comprises 17 residues. Germline CDR1 and CDR2: SGDLS and YYNGEE. J lost 2 bases, V lost 0 bases, and 5 bases had no gene match. As DNA, the CDR3 is TGTGCCAGCAGCGTAGAGGGACTAGCGGCTGTCACAGATACGCAGTATTTT. As protein: CASSVEGLAAVTDTQYF.

The chain joins TRBV15 to TRBJ2-1, with TRBD1 matching 7 bases. The germline gives CDR1 LNHNV, CDR2 YYDKDF (reference sequence). V lost 0 bases, J lost 9 bases, and 8 bases stayed unmatched. This CDR3 region has 15 residues. CDR3 in DNA: TGTGCCACCAGCAGAGAAAGGACAGGTCGTCGTGAGCAGTTCTTC. Its protein product is CATSRERTGRREQFF.

As for this clone: Its ends do not fully match the called genes, so a read error is possible. The rearrangement uses TRBV28 and TRBJ1-6, with D possibly TRBD1 on 5 matching bases. Germline lookup yields CDR1 MDHEN and CDR2 SYDVKM. The CDR3 covers 15 residues. The CDR3 bases are TGTGCCAGCCAGTTTCGGGGGTTTATAGACAACCCCGTGGACTTT. Translating gives CASQFRGFIDNPVDF.

This clone was found once. This chain connects TRBV2 to TRBJ2-1, with TRBD2 matching over 7 bases. The CDR3 is 18 residues long. Germline lookup yields CDR1 SNHLY and CDR2 FYNNEI. V was pared by 3 bases and J by 0 bases, with 11 bases of the junction left unmatched. In DNA, the CDR3 is TGTGCCAGCAGTGAGCAGGGCGGGGAGGGCCTCTCCTACAATGAGCAGTTCTTC. Protein: CASSEQGGEGLSYNEQFF.

The chain is built from TRBV2 and TRBJ2-4; 7 nucleotides agree with TRBD1. V gave up 4 bases and J gave up 9 bases; unmatched junction bases: 3. Germline CDR1 SNHLY, CDR2 FYNNEI. There are 12 residues in the CDR3. CDR3 loop: CASSGQGFIQYF. The CDR3 DNA reads TGTGCCAGCAGTGGACAGGGTTTCATTCAGTACTTC.

The chain combines TRBV6-1 with TRBJ1-1, with D unclear. The CDR3 consists of 14 residues. V lost 2 bases and J lost 3, with 10 bases in between. Germline-derived CDR1 and CDR2 are MNHNS and SASEGT. Here the CDR3 reads CASSENWRDTEAFF. The DNA for the CDR3 is TGTGCCAGCAGTGAAAACTGGAGAGACACTGAAGCTTTCTTT.

The chain joins TRBV3-1 (or the pseudogene TRBV3-2) to TRBJ1-6; 8 nucleotides line up with TRBD1. The CDR3 is 15 amino acids. The trim removed 4 bases at V and 9 bases at J, leaving 8 bases unmatched. Germline V gene lookup returns CDR1 LGHDT and CDR2 YNNKEL (reference sequence). The CDR3: CASSRPTGVASPLHF. CDR3 in DNA: TGTGCCAGCAGCCGACCGACAGGGGTAGCTTCACCCCTCCACTTT.

The rearrangement links TRBV19 to TRBJ2-7; D possibly corresponds to TRBD2 (5 bases). Trimming pared 5 bases from V and 7 bases from J, leaving 15 bases between. The germline gives CDR1 LNHDA, CDR2 SQIVND (reference sequence). This CDR3 region has 13 residues. As DNA, the CDR3 is TGTGCCAGTAGTTCGAGGACCTCGGGGGAGCAGTACTTC. It specifies CASSSRTSGEQYF. The full variable domain, rest sourced from reference TRBV19 and TRBJ2-7, is DGGITQSPKYLFRKEGQNVTLSCEQNLNHDAMYWYRQDPGQGLRLIYYSQIVNDFQKGDIAEGYSVSREKKESFPLTVTSAQKNPTAFYLCASSSRTSGEQYFGPGTRLTVT.

The chain carries TRBV3-1 (or the pseudogene TRBV3-2) and TRBJ2-5; the match to TRBD2 covers 9 bases. This CDR3 spans 14 amino acids. The germline V gene has CDR1 LGHDT and CDR2 YNNKEL (reference sequence). V dropped 8 bases and J dropped 5; count of bases not matched to a gene: 9. Written as DNA, the CDR3 is TGTGCCAGCGGCACTAGCGGGTATTTGGAGACCCAGTACTTC. Its protein product is CASGTSGYLETQYF.